A selection of T cell receptor beta chains follows, all from one sample in a study of spatial heterogeneity in lung cancer. Each CDR3 protein is one row after TCRdb ran MiXCR on the 5' RACE reads. The sample includes 110,000 or so distinct CDR3 sequences, 10% to 12% of them seen just once. Sequenced here: PBMCs, sampled at follow-up. These receptors were taken from a female donor with early-stage non-small cell lung cancer. CDR3s include the opening cysteine and the closing phenylalanine or tryptophan. D genes are given only for firm matches. Some rows mark clone size as missing; the rest say once, few, many or name a class of expanded clone.

j_call | v_call | clone_size | d_call | cdr3_aa | cdr3_nt
TRBJ2-1 | TRBV20-1 | few | TRBD2 | CSATTSGNGEQFF | TGCAGTGCTACTACTAGCGGGAACGGTGAGCAGTTCTTC
TRBJ2-3 | TRBV29-1 | - | TRBD2 | CSVVDSGGPTDTQYF | TGCAGCGTTGTCGATAGCGGGGGCCCCACAGATACGCAGTATTTT
TRBJ1-1 | TRBV2 | - | - | CASSGPRRGGTEAFF | TGTGCCAGCAGTGGCCCACGACGGGGGGGCACTGAAGCTTTCTTT
TRBJ2-5 | TRBV29-1 | - | - | CSVDWTQETQYF | TGCAGCGTCGATTGGACCCAAGAGACCCAGTACTTC
TRBJ2-7 | TRBV29-1 | many | - | CSVELAYAREQYF | TGCAGCGTTGAACTAGCCTACGCTCGCGAGCAGTACTTC
TRBJ2-4 | TRBV28 | - | TRBD1 | CATAGGGGNIQYF | TGTGCCACCGCAGGGGGCGGAGGAAACATTCAGTACTTC
TRBJ2-5 | TRBV19 | - | TRBD2 | CASSIRASGKETQYF | TGTGCCAGTAGTATAAGGGCTAGCGGGAAAGAGACCCAGTACTTC
TRBJ2-7 | TRBV28 | few | - | CASSPRQGLYEQYF | TGTGCCAGCAGCCCAAGACAGGGACTCTACGAGCAGTACTTC
TRBJ1-1 | TRBV12-3/TRBV12-4 | - | TRBD1 | CASSSGGARTEAFF | TGTGCCAGCAGCTCAGGGGGCGCGCGGACTGAAGCTTTCTTT
TRBJ1-2 | TRBV20-1 | many | TRBD1 | CSARVWDRNYGYTF | TGCAGTGCTAGAGTATGGGACAGGAACTATGGCTACACCTTC
TRBJ2-3 | TRBV5-1 | many | - | CASSLLRSDTQYF | TGCGCCAGCAGCTTGTTGCGGTCAGATACGCAGTATTTT
TRBJ1-1 | TRBV7-8 | - | - | CASSLSMNTEAFF | TGTGCCAGCAGCTTAAGTATGAACACTGAAGCTTTCTTT
TRBJ1-2 | TRBV7-9 | - | - | CASSLDTVTYGYTF | TGTGCCAGCAGCTTAGATACGGTGACCTATGGCTACACCTTC
TRBJ1-5 | TRBV10-3 | - | TRBD1 | CAIRDTGGQNQPQHF | TGTGCCATCAGAGACACAGGGGGCCAAAATCAGCCCCAGCATTTT
TRBJ2-7 | TRBV12-3/TRBV12-4 | - | TRBD1 | CASGTGVFYEQYF | TGTGCCAGCGGGACAGGGGTTTTCTACGAGCAGTACTTC
TRBJ2-1 | TRBV4-3 | many | TRBD2 | CASSQDSLAGGKEQFF | TGCGCCAGCAGCCAAGATTCGCTAGCGGGAGGGAAGGAGCAGTTCTTC
TRBJ2-3 | TRBV27 | - | - | CASSSHWSTDTQYF | TGTGCCAGCAGTTCGCACTGGAGCACAGATACGCAGTATTTT
TRBJ2-1 | TRBV7-3 | - | TRBD1 | CASSKGQGSTYNEQFF | TGTGCCAGCAGCAAAGGACAGGGAAGCACCTACAATGAGCAGTTCTTC
TRBJ2-7 | TRBV7-9 | few | - | CASNFQSSYEQYF | TGTGCCAGCAACTTCCAGTCCTCCTACGAGCAGTACTTC
TRBJ1-5 | TRBV7-2 | - | - | CASSLNGDQPQHF | TGTGCCAGCAGCTTAAACGGGGATCAGCCCCAGCATTTT
TRBJ2-1 | TRBV12-3/TRBV12-4 | many | TRBD2 | CASSPGTSGANEQFF | TGTGCCAGCAGTCCCGGGACTAGCGGGGCTAATGAGCAGTTCTTC
TRBJ2-1 | TRBV3-1 | few | - | CASSPTRSSYNEQFF | TGTGCCAGCAGCCCGACTAGAAGCTCCTACAATGAGCAGTTCTTC
TRBJ2-1 | TRBV6-6 | few | - | CASFADPYNEQFF | TGTGCCAGCTTCGCGGATCCCTACAATGAGCAGTTCTTC
TRBJ1-2 | TRBV11-2 | - | TRBD1 | CASSSIQGARDGYTF | TGTGCCAGCAGCTCGATACAGGGGGCGAGAGATGGCTACACCTTC
TRBJ1-3 | TRBV19 | - | - | CASSIAGSGNTIYF | TGTGCCAGTAGTATTGCAGGCTCTGGAAACACCATATATTTT
TRBJ2-1 | TRBV27 | - | TRBD2 | CASSFRTSGSYEQFF | TGTGCCAGCAGTTTTAGGACTAGCGGGAGTTATGAGCAGTTCTTC
TRBJ2-1 | TRBV7-2 | - | - | CASSTDSYNEQFF | TGTGCCAGCAGCACCGACAGCTACAATGAGCAGTTCTTC
TRBJ2-7 | TRBV5-4 | few | - | CASSNQGYSYEQYF | TGTGCCAGCAGCAATCAGGGTTACTCCTACGAGCAGTACTTC
TRBJ1-5 | TRBV29-1 | few | - | CSVGSERQPQHF | TGCAGCGTGGGGTCTGAAAGGCAGCCCCAGCATTTT
TRBJ2-2 | TRBV19 | few | TRBD2 | CASSRTSGSWGELFF | TGTGCCAGTAGTAGGACTAGCGGGAGCTGGGGGGAGCTGTTTTTT
TRBJ2-5 | TRBV2 | - | - | CASRHGTKGTQYF | TGTGCCAGCAGACACGGGACAAAAGGGACCCAGTACTTC
TRBJ2-5 | TRBV7-3 | many | - | CASSVREAETQYF | TGTGCCAGCAGCGTCAGAGAGGCCGAGACCCAGTACTTC
TRBJ2-5 | TRBV11-2 | few | - | CASSLDLETQYF | TGTGCCAGCAGCTTAGATCTAGAGACCCAGTACTTC
TRBJ2-3 | TRBV5-4 | many | - | CASSRNAALTDTQYF | TGTGCCAGCAGTAGGAACGCTGCTCTCACAGATACGCAGTATTTT
TRBJ2-6 | TRBV5-1 | - | - | CASSPRFSSGANVLTF | TGCGCCAGCAGCCCCAGGTTTAGCTCTGGGGCCAACGTCCTGACTTTC
TRBJ1-5 | TRBV7-2 | few | - | CASSLEKPQPQHF | TGTGCCAGCAGCTTAGAGAAACCCCAGCCCCAGCATTTT
TRBJ1-6 | TRBV6-5 | few | - | CASRMRPHSPLHF | TGTGCCAGCAGGATGAGGCCCCATTCACCCCTCCACTTT
TRBJ1-6 | TRBV6-1 | - | TRBD1 | CASSLDRGRGSPLHF | TGTGCCAGCAGCCTCGACAGGGGGCGAGGATCACCCCTCCACTTT
TRBJ2-3 | TRBV2 | few | TRBD2 | CASIRTLAGGPDTQYF | TGTGCCAGCATTCGGACCCTTGCGGGAGGGCCGGATACGCAGTATTTT
TRBJ2-4 | TRBV7-2 | many | TRBD1 | CASTDRAAGIQYF | TGTGCCAGCACGGACAGGGCCGCTGGAATTCAGTACTTC
TRBJ2-1 | TRBV18 | - | - | CASSPLKGTHYYNEQFF | TGTGCCAGCTCACCCCTGAAAGGTACACACTACTACAATGAGCAGTTCTTC
TRBJ2-5 | TRBV5-1 | few | TRBD2 | CASSLEGGPRETQYF | TGCGCCAGCAGCTTAGAGGGAGGGCCACGGGAGACCCAGTACTTC
TRBJ2-5 | TRBV12-3/TRBV12-4 | - | TRBD2 | CASSLVGTSLSTQYF | TGTGCCAGCAGTTTAGTGGGGACTAGCCTCTCCACCCAGTACTTC
TRBJ1-1 | TRBV2 | few | - | CASRDLGTNEAFF | TGTGCCAGCAGGGACCTCGGGACTAATGAAGCTTTCTTT
TRBJ2-2 | TRBV30 | - | - | CAWTEGADTGELFF | TGTGCCTGGACGGAGGGGGCGGACACCGGGGAGCTGTTTTTT
TRBJ2-7 | TRBV20-1 | - | TRBD1 | CSAYDDRGLYF | TGCAGTGCTTACGATGACAGGGGTTTGTACTTC
TRBJ1-1 | TRBV7-9 | - | - | CASSKGFTEAFF | TGTGCCAGCAGCAAGGGCTTCACTGAAGCTTTCTTT
TRBJ2-1 | TRBV2 | - | TRBD1 | CASSRTGDYNEQFF | TGTGCCAGCAGTCGGACAGGGGACTACAATGAGCAGTTCTTC
TRBJ2-1 | TRBV20-1 | many | - | CSARAGPSSYNEQFF | TGCAGTGCTAGAGCCGGGCCATCCTCCTACAATGAGCAGTTCTTC
TRBJ2-5 | TRBV12-3/TRBV12-4 | many | - | CASSPWGRWETQYF | TGTGCCAGCAGTCCTTGGGGGAGATGGGAGACCCAGTACTTC
TRBJ2-7 | TRBV18 | few | - | CASSPTSTYEQYF | TGTGCCAGCTCACCAACAAGTACCTACGAGCAGTACTTC
TRBJ2-4 | TRBV3-1 | few | - | CASSQGPVKNIQYF | TGTGCCAGCAGCCAAGGGCCAGTTAAAAACATTCAGTACTTC
TRBJ2-1 | TRBV7-6 | - | - | CASSFDHVVSNEQFF | TGTGCCAGCAGCTTCGACCATGTGGTTTCCAATGAGCAGTTCTTC
TRBJ2-1 | TRBV20-1 | many | TRBD2 | CSASMAGVRYNEQFF | TGCAGTGCTAGTATGGCGGGAGTACGGTACAATGAGCAGTTCTTC
TRBJ1-2 | TRBV7-6 | few | TRBD1 | CASSLARQGEGGYTF | TGTGCCAGCAGCTTAGCCCGACAGGGGGAAGGTGGCTACACCTTC
TRBJ2-2 | TRBV9 | few | - | CASSPSPSSNTGELFF | TGTGCCAGCAGCCCATCCCCTAGCAGTAACACCGGGGAGCTGTTTTTT
TRBJ2-2 | TRBV28 | few | TRBD1 | CASRTGSGELFF | TGTGCCAGCAGGACAGGGTCCGGGGAGCTGTTTTTT